This note documents a single T cell receptor beta chain sequence. Its specificity is not known. Since all of the isolated RNA was reverse transcribed, expressed TCRB transcripts were what got sequenced. Naive, central memory and regulatory T cell samples averaged around 3.3 million reads. Data came from immunoSEQ multiplex PCR; TCRdb stores just in-frame clones and leaves some out. The sample consists of 50,000 to 70,000 clones, roughly 52% of them appearing once. The source of the sample is a study of beta chain features in type 1 diabetes. In germline, CDR1 is MDHEN, CDR2 SYDVKM. V dropped 3 bases and J dropped 7 bases, with 16 bases sitting between them. CDR3 size: 15 residues. Study outcomes and limitations: TCRB CDR3 length was moderately but significantly reduced in all four CD4+ subsets of Type 1 diabetes patients.

Material: Tregs from blood. The chain is built from TRBV28 and TRBJ1-5, with D possibly matching TRBD1 (5 bases). The receptor was derived from a woman aged 40 to 55 with type 1 diabetes. The CDR3 nucleotides read TGTGCCAGCAGTTTTTCTGGGCAGGGTATACAGCCCCAGCATTTT. Its translation: CASSFSGQGIQPQHF.